The rows below give T cell receptor beta chains drawn from one sample of a study of T cell responses to AZD1222 COVID-19 vaccine. Profiling relied on immunoSEQ multiplex PCR, and the TCRdb table lists in-frame clones only, not all of them. In the table there are about 130,000 clones, approximately 86% of which are singletons. The material was peripheral blood, obtained on day 0 of AZD1222 vaccination. The receptors stem from an adult in good health. CDR3s include the opening cysteine and the closing phenylalanine or tryptophan. The order of the fields is J gene, D gene, V gene, clone size, CDR3 DNA, CDR3 protein. A D gene is named only where the DNA matches it firmly. Not all rows give a size; the values are once, few, many and, for expanded clones, a class.

j_gene: TRBJ2-2
d_gene: TRBD2
v_gene: TRBV4-3
abundance: .
CDR3nt: TGCGCCAGCAGCGCCCGCGGGGGAGTAACCGGGGAGCTGTTTTTT
CDR3aa: CASSARGGVTGELFF

j_gene: TRBJ2-2
d_gene: .
v_gene: TRBV5-1
abundance: .
CDR3nt: TGCGCCAGCAGCCTTGGAACAGGGTCCGGGGAGCTGTTTTTT
CDR3aa: CASSLGTGSGELFF

j_gene: TRBJ1-5
d_gene: .
v_gene: TRBV29-1
abundance: .
CDR3nt: TGCAGCGTTGAAGGAGGGGACAATCAGCCCCAGCATTTT
CDR3aa: CSVEGGDNQPQHF

j_gene: TRBJ1-3
d_gene: .
v_gene: TRBV9
abundance: .
CDR3nt: TGTGCCAGCAGCGTAACCAGCTCTGGAAACACCATATATTTT
CDR3aa: CASSVTSSGNTIYF

j_gene: TRBJ1-5
d_gene: .
v_gene: TRBV19
abundance: .
CDR3nt: TGTGCCAGTAGTCCCGTGAATAGCAATCAGCCCCAGCATTTT
CDR3aa: CASSPVNSNQPQHF

j_gene: TRBJ1-1
d_gene: .
v_gene: TRBV6-4
abundance: .
CDR3nt: TGTGCCAGCAGATTGGGGGGTGACACTGAAGCTTTCTTT
CDR3aa: CASRLGGDTEAFF

j_gene: TRBJ1-3
d_gene: .
v_gene: TRBV18
abundance: few
CDR3nt: TGTGCCAGCTCACCAGGAACGGCTTCTGGAAACACCATATATTTT
CDR3aa: CASSPGTASGNTIYF

j_gene: TRBJ2-1
d_gene: .
v_gene: TRBV27
abundance: .
CDR3nt: TGTGCCAGCAGTCCGGTCCGTTTAGGGTCCTACAATGAGCAGTTCTTC
CDR3aa: CASSPVRLGSYNEQFF

j_gene: TRBJ2-7
d_gene: TRBD2
v_gene: TRBV6-5
abundance: .
CDR3nt: TGTGCCAGCCGGGCGGGGGGGTCCTACGAGCAGTACTTC
CDR3aa: CASRAGGSYEQYF

j_gene: TRBJ1-5
d_gene: .
v_gene: TRBV30
abundance: few
CDR3nt: TGTGCCTGGAGTGTTCAGGGGTATCAGCCCCAGCATTTT
CDR3aa: CAWSVQGYQPQHF

j_gene: TRBJ2-2
d_gene: .
v_gene: TRBV3-1/TRBV3-2
abundance: few
CDR3nt: TGTGCCAGCAGCCAAAGGCTCGGCACCGGGGAGCTGTTTTTT
CDR3aa: CASSQRLGTGELFF

j_gene: TRBJ2-1
d_gene: .
v_gene: TRBV3-1/TRBV3-2
abundance: once
CDR3nt: TGTGCCAGCAGCCAGTGGCTCCATAGGGGCAATGAGCAGTTCTTC
CDR3aa: CASSQWLHRGNEQFF

j_gene: TRBJ1-6
d_gene: TRBD1
v_gene: TRBV7-2
abundance: .
CDR3nt: TGTGCCAGCAGCTTAAGCACAGGGGACAGACCCCTCCACTTT
CDR3aa: CASSLSTGDRPLHF

j_gene: TRBJ2-7
d_gene: .
v_gene: TRBV2
abundance: few
CDR3nt: TGTGCCAGCAGTGTGGACCGGGGAGTTGAGCAGTACTTC
CDR3aa: CASSVDRGVEQYF

j_gene: TRBJ1-2
d_gene: .
v_gene: TRBV7-2
abundance: .
CDR3nt: TGTGCCAGCAGCTTAGTAGGGGGGGCGGATGGCTACACCTTC
CDR3aa: CASSLVGGADGYTF

j_gene: TRBJ2-2
d_gene: .
v_gene: TRBV28
abundance: few
CDR3nt: TGTGCCAGCACCCCAACCAGGGCGAACACCGGGGAGCTGTTTTTT
CDR3aa: CASTPTRANTGELFF

j_gene: TRBJ1-2
d_gene: TRBD1
v_gene: TRBV7-6
abundance: .
CDR3nt: TGTGCCAGCAGCCCCGACAGGGGCTTGGATGGCTACACCTTC
CDR3aa: CASSPDRGLDGYTF

j_gene: TRBJ2-7
d_gene: TRBD1
v_gene: TRBV28
abundance: .
CDR3nt: TGTGCCAGCATCCCACCGGGACAGGGGACTTACGAGCAGTACTTC
CDR3aa: CASIPPGQGTYEQYF

j_gene: TRBJ1-5
d_gene: .
v_gene: TRBV19
abundance: .
CDR3nt: TGTGCCAGTAGTAGCGCGGAGGCGAGGCGTCAGCCCCAGCATTTT
CDR3aa: CASSSAEARRQPQHF

j_gene: TRBJ2-1
d_gene: .
v_gene: TRBV5-6
abundance: once
CDR3nt: TGTGCCAGCAGCTTGTATCCGGGGGAGCAGTTCTTC
CDR3aa: CASSLYPGEQFF

j_gene: TRBJ2-1
d_gene: .
v_gene: TRBV27
abundance: .
CDR3nt: TGTGCCAGCAGTTTAAGCGTGAGGGTTAATGAGCAGTTCTTC
CDR3aa: CASSLSVRVNEQFF

j_gene: TRBJ1-5
d_gene: .
v_gene: TRBV16
abundance: .
CDR3nt: TGTGCCAGCAGCCAGCTGGACGGAGGTCAGCCCCAGCATTTT
CDR3aa: CASSQLDGGQPQHF

j_gene: TRBJ2-7
d_gene: TRBD1
v_gene: TRBV4-2
abundance: .
CDR3nt: TGTGCCAGCAGCAAAACAGGGGGAGACTCCTACGAGCAGTACTTC
CDR3aa: CASSKTGGDSYEQYF

j_gene: TRBJ2-5
d_gene: .
v_gene: TRBV9
abundance: .
CDR3nt: TGTGCCAGCAGCGTTACAGGGTTCTCTGAGACCCAGTACTTC
CDR3aa: CASSVTGFSETQYF

j_gene: TRBJ2-3
d_gene: .
v_gene: TRBV6-2/TRBV6-3
abundance: .
CDR3nt: TGTGCCAGCAGTTACTCGGTAATGAAGACGCAGTATTTT
CDR3aa: CASSYSVMKTQYF

j_gene: TRBJ2-7
d_gene: TRBD1
v_gene: TRBV5-1
abundance: .
CDR3nt: TGCGCCAGCAGGGAAGGGACAGGGGGCAGCCACGAGCAGTACTTC
CDR3aa: CASREGTGGSHEQYF

j_gene: TRBJ2-2
d_gene: TRBD2
v_gene: TRBV13
abundance: .
CDR3nt: TGTGCCAGCAGCTTAGCGGGGGGGAGTACCGGGGAGCTGTTTTTT
CDR3aa: CASSLAGGSTGELFF

j_gene: TRBJ2-7
d_gene: .
v_gene: TRBV24-1
abundance: .
CDR3nt: TGTGCCACCAGTGCCGTGGGGGGGGGCGTCTACGAGCAGTACTTC
CDR3aa: CATSAVGGGVYEQYF

j_gene: TRBJ2-7
d_gene: .
v_gene: TRBV5-6
abundance: .
CDR3nt: TGTGCCACTTCCCATCGTCCCGCGACCCACTACGAGCAGTACTTC
CDR3aa: CATSHRPATHYEQYF

j_gene: TRBJ2-1
d_gene: TRBD1
v_gene: TRBV27
abundance: once
CDR3nt: TGTGCCAGCAGTTTACCCTGGACAGGGTCCCATGAGCAGTTCTTC
CDR3aa: CASSLPWTGSHEQFF

j_gene: TRBJ1-2
d_gene: .
v_gene: TRBV18
abundance: .
CDR3nt: TGTGCCAGCTCACCCTCGCAGGGGATTAACTATGGCTACACCTTC
CDR3aa: CASSPSQGINYGYTF

j_gene: TRBJ2-3
d_gene: .
v_gene: TRBV5-6
abundance: .
CDR3nt: TGTGCCAGCAGCGCCACAGGGCTTAGCACAGATACGCAGTATTTT
CDR3aa: CASSATGLSTDTQYF

j_gene: TRBJ2-2
d_gene: TRBD2
v_gene: TRBV15
abundance: .
CDR3nt: TGTGCCACCAGCACCGGGGAGCTAGCGGGAACCGGGGAGCTGTTTTTT
CDR3aa: CATSTGELAGTGELFF

j_gene: TRBJ1-1
d_gene: .
v_gene: TRBV7-9
abundance: .
CDR3nt: TGTGCCAGCAGCGGGTGGAGGGGCCTCACTGAAGCTTTCTTT
CDR3aa: CASSGWRGLTEAFF

j_gene: TRBJ2-7
d_gene: .
v_gene: TRBV9
abundance: .
CDR3nt: TGTGCCAGCAGCGTAGAGGCAGCGTGGGGCGAGCAGTACTTC
CDR3aa: CASSVEAAWGEQYF

j_gene: TRBJ2-7
d_gene: TRBD2
v_gene: TRBV5-6
abundance: .
CDR3nt: TGTGCCAGCAGCTTAACTCTGGGACTAGGTTACGAGCAGTACTTC
CDR3aa: CASSLTLGLGYEQYF

j_gene: TRBJ2-3
d_gene: .
v_gene: TRBV19
abundance: .
CDR3nt: TGTGCCAGTAGTAGCCAGACAGATACGCAGTATTTT
CDR3aa: CASSSQTDTQYF

j_gene: TRBJ1-2
d_gene: TRBD1
v_gene: TRBV7-2
abundance: .
CDR3nt: TGTGCCAGCAGCTTAGTAGGACAGGGGGCGCAGGGCTACACCTTC
CDR3aa: CASSLVGQGAQGYTF